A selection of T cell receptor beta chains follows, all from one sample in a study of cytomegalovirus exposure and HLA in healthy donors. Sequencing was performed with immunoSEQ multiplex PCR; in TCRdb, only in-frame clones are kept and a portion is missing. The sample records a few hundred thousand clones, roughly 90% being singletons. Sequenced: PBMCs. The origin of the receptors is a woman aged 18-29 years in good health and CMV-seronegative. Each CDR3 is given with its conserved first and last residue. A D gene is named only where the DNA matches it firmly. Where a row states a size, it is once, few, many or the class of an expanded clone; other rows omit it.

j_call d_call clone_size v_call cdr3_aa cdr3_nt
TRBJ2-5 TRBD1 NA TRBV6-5 CASSPDRGETQYF TGTGCCAGCAGCCCCGACAGGGGAGAGACCCAGTACTTC
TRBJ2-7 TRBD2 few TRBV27 CASSPGLAGYEQYF TGTGCCAGCAGTCCAGGCCTAGCGGGATACGAGCAGTACTTC
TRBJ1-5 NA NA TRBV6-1 CASSEWPSHLNQPQHF TGTGCCAGCAGTGAATGGCCATCCCACCTCAATCAGCCCCAGCATTTT
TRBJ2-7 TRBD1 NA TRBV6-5 CASRGGSRSSYEQYF TGTGCCAGCAGAGGGGGCAGTCGGAGCTCCTACGAGCAGTACTTC
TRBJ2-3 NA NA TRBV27 CASRTTESTDTQYF TGTGCCAGCAGAACGACAGAGAGCACAGATACGCAGTATTTT
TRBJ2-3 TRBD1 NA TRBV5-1 CASSLGPQGADTQYF TGCGCCAGCAGCTTGGGCCCCCAGGGGGCAGATACGCAGTATTTT
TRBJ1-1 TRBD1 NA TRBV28 CASSLFLYRGQGFRNTEAFF TGTGCCAGCAGTTTATTTCTTTATCGGGGACAGGGGTTCAGGAACACTGAAGCTTTCTTT
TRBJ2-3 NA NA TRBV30 CAWSWHTDTQYF TGTGCCTGGAGTTGGCACACAGATACGCAGTATTTT
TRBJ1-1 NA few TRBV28 CASSGLEAFF TGTGCCAGCTCAGGGCTTGAAGCTTTCTTT
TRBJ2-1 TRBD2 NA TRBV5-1 CASSSAGTELTSGTYNEQFF TGCGCCAGCAGCTCCGCCGGGACGGAGCTGACTAGCGGTACATACAATGAGCAGTTCTTC
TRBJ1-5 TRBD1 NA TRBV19 CASSILTGGNQPQHF TGTGCCAGTAGTATTCTAACAGGGGGGAATCAGCCCCAGCATTTT
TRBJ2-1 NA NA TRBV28 CASSRQMGPVNEQFF TGTGCCAGCAGCCGCCAGATGGGGCCGGTCAATGAGCAGTTCTTC
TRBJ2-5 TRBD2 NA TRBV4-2 CASSQDLLAGGETQYF TGTGCCAGCAGCCAAGATCTTTTAGCGGGAGGAGAGACCCAGTACTTC
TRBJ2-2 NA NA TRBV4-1 CASSRLAGAGELFF TGCGCCAGCAGCCGCTTAGCAGGGGCCGGGGAGCTGTTTTTT
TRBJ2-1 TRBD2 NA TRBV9 CASSGGLAGVNEQFF TGTGCCAGCAGCGGGGGACTAGCGGGAGTCAATGAGCAGTTCTTC
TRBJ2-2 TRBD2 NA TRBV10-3 CAITRGGGLAGSTGELFF TGTGCCATCACCAGAGGGGGAGGTCTAGCGGGATCGACCGGGGAGCTGTTTTTT
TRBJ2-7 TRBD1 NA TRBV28 CASSRPGTGDQQYF TGTGCCAGCAGTAGACCCGGGACAGGGGATCAGCAGTACTTC
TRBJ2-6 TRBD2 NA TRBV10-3 CATFGGGTPFSGANVLTF TGTGCCACGTTCGGCGGGGGGACCCCCTTCTCTGGGGCCAACGTCCTGACTTTC
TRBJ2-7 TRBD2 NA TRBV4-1 CASSLATSGVYEQYF TGCGCCAGCAGCCTCGCGACTAGCGGGGTGTACGAGCAGTACTTC
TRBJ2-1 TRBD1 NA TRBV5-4 CASSPGGQVNEQFF TGTGCCAGCAGCCCCGGGGGACAGGTTAATGAGCAGTTCTTC
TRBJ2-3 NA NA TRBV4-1 CASSLASSGGPEDTQYF TGCGCCAGCAGCCTGGCCTCCAGCGGAGGGCCAGAAGATACGCAGTATTTT
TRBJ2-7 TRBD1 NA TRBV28 CASSPRGTGTFYEQYF TGTGCCAGCAGCCCTAGGGGGACAGGAACTTTCTACGAGCAGTACTTC
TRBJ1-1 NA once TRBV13 CASSFRGNTEAFF TGTGCCAGCAGCTTCAGGGGCAACACTGAAGCTTTCTTT
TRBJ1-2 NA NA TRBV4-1 CASSQELQGYGYTF TGCGCCAGCAGCCAAGAACTCCAGGGGTATGGCTACACCTTC
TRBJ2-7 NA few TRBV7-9 CASSASSYEQYF TGTGCCAGCAGCGCGAGCTCCTACGAGCAGTACTTC
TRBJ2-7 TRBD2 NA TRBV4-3 CASSQEVAGSSYEQYF TGCGCCAGCAGCCAAGAGGTAGCGGGGAGCTCCTACGAGCAGTACTTC
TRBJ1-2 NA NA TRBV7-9 CASSLDGGDYGYTF TGTGCCAGCAGCTTAGACGGGGGTGACTATGGCTACACCTTC
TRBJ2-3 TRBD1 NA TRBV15 CATSRDQAGQGSFTGTDTQYF TGTGCCACCAGCAGAGATCAGGCGGGACAGGGGTCGTTTACTGGCACAGATACGCAGTATTTT
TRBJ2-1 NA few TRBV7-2 CASSFTIGSYNEQFF TGTGCCAGCAGCTTCACAATCGGGTCCTACAATGAGCAGTTCTTC
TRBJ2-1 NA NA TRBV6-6 CASRPPAGATYNEQFF TGTGCCAGCAGACCACCAGCGGGTGCGACCTACAATGAGCAGTTCTTC
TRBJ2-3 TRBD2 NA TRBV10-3 CAISVGGSVDTQYF TGTGCCATCAGTGTGGGCGGGAGTGTGGATACGCAGTATTTT
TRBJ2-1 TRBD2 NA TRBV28 CASSPSGLADRRDNEQFF TGTGCCAGCAGCCCCTCGGGACTAGCGGATAGGAGGGACAATGAGCAGTTCTTC
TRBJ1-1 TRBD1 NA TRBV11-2 CASSFGQGAEAFF TGTGCCAGCAGTTTTGGACAGGGGGCTGAAGCTTTCTTT
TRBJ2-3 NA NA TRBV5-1 CASSLAAPQGDTQYF TGCGCCAGCAGCTTGGCAGCTCCCCAGGGGGATACGCAGTATTTT
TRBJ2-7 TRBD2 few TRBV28 CASLGEGEQYF TGTGCCAGCCTAGGGGAGGGAGAGCAGTACTTC
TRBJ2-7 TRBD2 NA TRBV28 CASSYPLRSGSNDEQYF TGTGCCAGCAGTTACCCCCTCCGCAGCGGGAGTAATGACGAGCAGTACTTC
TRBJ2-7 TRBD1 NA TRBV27 CASSPRDRVSYEQYF TGTGCCAGCAGTCCCCGGGACAGGGTAAGCTACGAGCAGTACTTC
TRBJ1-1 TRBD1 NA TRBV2 CASSERAGGDTEAFF TGTGCCAGCAGTGAAAGGGCAGGGGGAGACACTGAAGCTTTCTTT
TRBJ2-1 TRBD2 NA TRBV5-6 CASSTGLANSEQFF TGTGCCAGCAGCACGGGACTAGCGAACTCTGAGCAGTTCTTC
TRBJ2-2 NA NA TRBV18 CASSPITDKLGELFF TGTGCCAGCTCACCCATTACGGACAAATTAGGGGAGCTGTTTTTT
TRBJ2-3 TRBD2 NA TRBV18 CASSLGTSGSSADTQYF TGTGCCAGCTCACTCGGAACTAGCGGGAGTTCGGCAGATACGCAGTATTTT
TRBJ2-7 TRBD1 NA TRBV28 CASSGTAYEQYF TGTGCCAGCAGTGGGACAGCCTACGAGCAGTACTTC
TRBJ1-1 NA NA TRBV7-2 CASSYNRVPEAFF TGTGCCAGCAGCTACAACAGGGTACCAGAAGCTTTCTTT
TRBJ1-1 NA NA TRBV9 CASSATGTTEAFF TGTGCCAGCAGCGCAACAGGGACCACTGAAGCTTTCTTT
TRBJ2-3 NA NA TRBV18 CASSPLGGTDTQYF TGTGCCAGCTCTCCCCTAGGGGGCACAGATACGCAGTATTTT
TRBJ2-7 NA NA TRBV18 CASSPPGRGVGEQYF TGTGCCAGCTCACCACCGGGCAGGGGGGTAGGCGAGCAGTACTTC
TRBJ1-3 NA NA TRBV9 CASSVEGRAGGNTIYF TGTGCCAGCAGCGTAGAGGGCAGGGCGGGAGGAAACACCATATATTTT
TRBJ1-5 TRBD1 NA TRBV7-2 CASSLGQGGVPQHF TGTGCCAGCAGCCTGGGACAGGGGGGTGTGCCCCAGCATTTT
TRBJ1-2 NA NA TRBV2 CASSELLQIGYTF TGTGCCAGCAGTGAATTGTTGCAGATTGGCTACACCTTC
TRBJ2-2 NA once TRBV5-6 CASSQQSTGELFF TGTGCCAGCAGCCAACAGAGCACCGGGGAGCTGTTTTTT
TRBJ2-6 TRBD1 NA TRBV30 CAWGQGAGANVLTF TGTGCCTGGGGACAGGGGGCCGGGGCCAACGTCCTGACTTTC
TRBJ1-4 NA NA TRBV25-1 CASSGPADGNEKLFF TGTGCCAGCAGTGGACCGGCGGATGGTAATGAAAAACTGTTTTTT
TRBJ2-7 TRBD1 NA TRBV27 CASTLTGTGRGEQYF TGTGCCAGCACCCTAACCGGGACAGGGCGAGGAGAGCAGTACTTC